These T cell receptor beta chains were read from a single sample in a study of T cell repertoires in cytomegalovirus infection. TCRdb re-called the reads through MiXCR, storing one row per CDR3 protein. The table has around 300,000 distinct CDR3 sequences, roughly 24% seen once. The sequenced sample was PBMCs. These receptor sequences come from a human donor in good health (CMV status not recorded). Some clones in this sample may be carry-over from other donors' samples. Both conserved end residues are part of each CDR3.

TRBV29-1	TRBJ2-6	CSVSRLPGANVLTF
TRBV20-1	TRBJ2-1	CSARRLAGDEGYNEQFF
TRBV10-3	TRBJ2-3	CAITPGLAAASTDTQYF
TRBV27	TRBJ2-7	CASSGGGAYEQYF
TRBV12-3/TRBV12-4	TRBJ2-7	CASSLNAAYEQYF
TRBV29-1	TRBJ1-4	CSAHSTEKLFF
TRBV6-6	TRBJ2-1	CASSYSFSSSDSSYNEQFF
TRBV7-3	TRBJ2-3	CASSLTPTSGGRVDTQYF
TRBV7-9	TRBJ1-1	CASSFPGRVNTEAFF
TRBV15	TRBJ2-1	CATSSSRTGRSYNEQFF
TRBV28	TRBJ2-5	CASSSPASGQETQYF
TRBV7-2	TRBJ2-4	CASSSLRGQGARNIQYF
TRBV20-1	TRBJ1-5	CSADPGGAVGPQHF
TRBV2	TRBJ1-1	CASFGTEVNTEAFF
TRBV28	TRBJ2-7	CASSSPGTGAYEQYF
TRBV6-2/TRBV6-3	TRBJ2-3	CASRPGTHTDTQYF
TRBV7-2	TRBJ2-1	CASSSPNNEQFF
TRBV11-2	TRBJ1-2	CASSPGVGLGYTF